This TCR beta chain was profiled in a study of cytomegalovirus exposure and HLA in healthy donors. Study-level results: Cytomegalovirus association was listed for around 170 TCR beta chains. Productive status was seen about 87% or about 30% of the time for most TCR beta V segments in an earlier analysis.

To note about this clone: What it recognizes is unknown.

CDR1 and CDR2 from the germline V gene are SGHRS and YFSETQ. The length of the CDR3 is 14 residues. Trimming shortened V by 0 bases and J by 5 bases, and 9 bases separated the two germline ends. Primers included in the PCR were 60 Vbeta and 13 Jbeta primers. Sequencing used immunoSEQ multiplex PCR; TCRdb keeps in-frame clones, though not all of them. The sample has just under 250,000 clones, 82% seen once. Among the donors, all were healthy bone marrow donors. Though probably carrying unrecorded immune exposures, donors were nominally healthy at sampling. The gene calls are TRBV5-1 and TRBJ2-1; D is possibly TRBD2 (5 bases). The specimen sequenced was PBMCs. The receptor was derived from a woman between 40 and 55 years old in good health and CMV-seropositive. This CDR3 reads CASSLGGPHNEQFF. The CDR3 DNA is TGCGCCAGCAGCTTGGGAGGGCCGCACAATGAGCAGTTCTTC.